Presented here are 24 T cell receptor beta chains from one specimen sequenced in a study of blood T cell repertoires in COVID-19. Produced via immunoSEQ multiplex PCR; TCRdb's table is partial and in-frame only. The sample consists of approximately 240,000 clones, approximately 81% of them appearing once. Sequencing was performed on peripheral blood. The receptors here all came from a woman aged 55-70 years who had recovered from COVID-19.

The V gene is TRBV18, the J gene TRBJ2-7, with a possible D match to TRBD2 (6 bases). CDR1 and CDR2 (germline): KGHSH, LQKENI. The V gene lost 3 bases and the J gene lost 1 base, with 13 bases spanning the gap. This CDR3 region has 15 residues. CDR3 residues: CASSPAGTLSYEQYF. In DNA form, the CDR3 reads TGTGCCAGCTCACCGGCGGGGACTCTTTCCTACGAGCAGTACTTC.

The V and J genes are TRBV10-3 and TRBJ1-4; no firm D call. Looked up from germline, CDR1 is ENHRY and CDR2 is SYGVKD. This CDR3 is built from 12 residues. Trimming left V 3 bases short and J 7 bases short, with 6 bases between. In DNA, the CDR3 is TGTGCCATCAGTGATGAGGCTGAAAAACTGTTTTTT. Protein sequence: CAISDEAEKLFF.

The chain recombines TRBV7-8 with TRBJ2-5, with TRBD2 matching over 10 bases. The CDR3 is 15 amino acids. Trimming removed 5 bases from V and 1 base from J; junction bases left unmatched: 4. The germline V gene has CDR1 SGHVS and CDR2 FQNEAQ. The CDR3: CASSPSGGVQETQYF. CDR3 coding DNA: TGTGCCAGCAGCCCCAGCGGGGGGGTCCAAGAGACCCAGTACTTC.

The rearrangement uses TRBV18 and TRBJ2-5; 7 bases are shared with TRBD2. CDR3 size: 15 residues. Per the germline V gene, CDR1 is KGHSH and CDR2 is LQKENI. The ends lost 3 bases at V and 0 bases at J; junction bases unmatched: 4. The CDR3 DNA reads TGTGCCAGCTCACCGGGAGCGGGGTACCAAGAGACCCAGTACTTC. Translation gives CASSPGAGYQETQYF.

Remarks on this clone: This sample also contains other DNA sequences that code for the same CDR3. This chain joins TRBV5-1 and TRBJ2-3; D not certain. V dropped 5 bases and J dropped 2 bases, with 3 bases sitting between them. The CDR3 runs to 11 residues. Germline V gene lookup returns CDR1 SGHRS and CDR2 YFSETQ. This CDR3 reads CASSNTDTQYF. Written as DNA, the CDR3 is TGCGCCAGCAGTAACACAGATACGCAGTATTTT.

V is TRBV19 and J is TRBJ1-2; 8 bases are shared with TRBD1. V lost 3 bases and J lost 3; bases outside the gene matches: 0. Germline V gene data show CDR1 as LNHDA and CDR2 as SQIVND (reference sequence). The length of the CDR3 is 13 residues. CDR3 DNA: TGTGCCAGTAGTATGGACAGGGACTATGGCTACACCTTC. It codes for CASSMDRDYGYTF.

This clone was recorded once. The rearrangement joins TRBV7-2 to TRBJ2-1, with 7 bases aligning to TRBD2. Trimming removed 10 bases from V and 4 bases from J; junction bases left unmatched: 10. This CDR3 region has 14 residues. The germline V gene has CDR1 SGHTA and CDR2 FQGNSA. The CDR3 region is CATGTGGWYNEQFF. DNA for the CDR3: TGTGCCACTGGGACCGGGGGGTGGTACAATGAGCAGTTCTTC.

The chain combines TRBV11-3 with TRBJ1-5, with 7 positions matching TRBD1. CDR1 is SGHNT, CDR2 YENEEA, per germline. V lost 5 bases, J lost 8 bases, and 6 bases stayed unmatched. CDR3 length: 13 residues. The CDR3 spells CASSPRGQEPQHF. In DNA form, the CDR3 reads TGTGCCAGCAGCCCGAGGGGGCAAGAGCCCCAGCATTTT.

The genes are TRBV7-8 and TRBJ1-2; TRBD1 might be the D (6 bases). Germline CDR1 reads SGHVS; CDR2 reads FQNEAQ. With 3 bases removed from V and 4 bases from J, the gap between germline ends came to 15 bases. The CDR3 length is 15 residues. CDR3 coding DNA: TGTGCCAGCAGCTTGGACAGAATGAGCGGCTATGGCTACACCTTC. It codes for CASSLDRMSGYGYTF.

This chain connects TRBV6-5 to TRBJ2-1; 7 bases fit TRBD1. V lost 4 bases to trimming and J lost 3 bases; unmatched junction nucleotides: 9. This CDR3 is 16 amino acids long. Per germline, CDR1 MNHEY and CDR2 SVGAGI. The CDR3 coding sequence is TGTGCCAGCAGTTCCGAAAGGACAGGAGTCTACAATGAGCAGTTCTTC. Its protein product is CASSSERTGVYNEQFF.

The genes are TRBV13 and TRBJ1-6; possibly TRBD1 for D (6 bases). Germline V gene lookup returns CDR1 PRHDT and CDR2 FYEKMQ (reference sequence). This CDR3 spans 14 amino acids. V lost 7 bases, J lost 10 bases, and 17 bases lay in between. CDR3 in amino acids: CASKWQTGQSPLHF. The CDR3 DNA sequence: TGTGCCAGCAAATGGCAGACAGGACAGTCACCCCTCCACTTT.

This chain connects TRBV30 to TRBJ1-3; no definite D call. From germline, CDR1 is GTSNPN and CDR2 SVGIG (reference sequence). The V and J ends lost 0 bases and 5 bases respectively, with 8 bases between them. This CDR3 region has 13 residues. The CDR3 is CAWSVGGRNTIYF. In DNA form, the CDR3 reads TGTGCCTGGAGTGTAGGAGGGCGAAACACCATATATTTT.

V usage is TRBV5-1 and J usage is TRBJ1-4; D remains ambiguous. This CDR3 comprises 16 residues. V dropped 4 bases and J dropped 0 bases, with 13 bases sitting between them. Germline-derived CDR1 and CDR2 are SGHRS and YFSETQ. The chain's CDR3 is CASSAQRLTTNEKLFF. CDR3 DNA sequence: TGCGCCAGCAGCGCTCAAAGACTGACAACTAATGAAAAACTGTTTTTT.

V gene TRBV6-5 combines with J gene TRBJ2-7; D is possibly TRBD1 (5 bases). Germline V gene sequence: CDR1 MNHEY, CDR2 SVGAGI. The germline V and J ends were trimmed by 7 bases and 9 bases, with 13 bases remaining between them. This CDR3 spans 11 amino acids. The CDR3, as DNA: TGTGCCAGCAATCAGGGTGAACGGCAGTACTTC. Its translation is CASNQGERQYF.

The chain couples TRBV4-3 to TRBJ2-1, with D tentatively TRBD1 (5 bases). Looked up from germline, CDR1 is LGHNA and CDR2 is YSLEER. The CDR3 has 16 amino acids. V lost 4 bases and J 0 bases, leaving 13 bases between the germline ends. The CDR3 region is CASSRRAALSYNEQFF. CDR3 nucleotides: TGCGCCAGCAGCCGCAGGGCTGCCCTCTCCTACAATGAGCAGTTCTTC.

The chain links TRBV2 to TRBJ2-7; 9 positions agree with TRBD1. The germline gives CDR1 SNHLY, CDR2 FYNNEI. The length of the CDR3 is 13 residues. The ends lost 2 bases at V and 12 bases at J; junction bases unmatched: 8. CDR3 loop: CASSELGQGWRYF. The CDR3 region has the DNA TGTGCCAGCAGTGAACTGGGACAGGGTTGGCGGTACTTC.

V gene TRBV2 combines with J gene TRBJ1-1; tentative D call: TRBD1 (6 bases). Between the trimmed V and J ends, which lost 5 bases and 3 bases, there was a span of 13 bases. The CDR3 totals 14 residues. Germline CDR1 and CDR2: SNHLY and FYNNEI. The CDR3 nucleotides are TGTGCCAGCAGTTTAGAGGGGGTAGACACTGAAGCTTTCTTT. Amino acid sequence: CASSLEGVDTEAFF.

The chain uses TRBV27 and TRBJ2-5, with TRBD1 matching 9 bases. Germline CDR1 MNHEY, CDR2 SMNVEV (reference sequence). This CDR3 is built from 21 residues. The V segment lost 6 bases and the J segment 1 base; nucleotides outside the gene matches: 24. The CDR3: CASSTINRGRSKGNGQETQYF. The DNA of the CDR3 is TGTGCCAGCAGCACGATAAACAGGGGGCGGTCAAAGGGGAATGGCCAAGAGACCCAGTACTTC.

The chain has TRBV4-1 and TRBJ2-1; 8 nucleotides align to TRBD2. The V segment lost 4 bases and the J segment 4 bases; nucleotides outside the gene matches: 6. The germline gives CDR1 MGHRA, CDR2 YSYEKL. This CDR3 contains 15 residues. The CDR3 coding sequence is TGCGCCAGCAGCCCCCTCGGGGGGGGGTACAATGAGCAGTTCTTC. This translates into CASSPLGGGYNEQFF.

This clone appeared a single time. This chain uses TRBV4-2 with TRBJ2-1; D perhaps matches TRBD2 (6 bases). CDR1 is LGHNA and CDR2 is YNFKEQ in the germline V gene. Trimming removed 1 base at V and 9 bases at J, with 13 bases between. CDR3 length: 14 amino acids. Written as DNA, the CDR3 is TGTGCCAGCAGCCAAGTAAGGACGCGGGGTGAGCAGTTCTTC. Residues: CASSQVRTRGEQFF.

The chain has TRBV20-1 and TRBJ1-1; D is unresolved. CDR1 and CDR2 from the germline V gene are DFQATT and SNEGSKA (reference sequence). This CDR3 spans 11 amino acids. The V gene lost 5 bases and the J gene lost 3 bases, with 7 bases spanning the gap. CDR3 in amino acids: CSASPDTEAFF. For the CDR3, the DNA is TGCAGTGCTTCCCCGGACACTGAAGCTTTCTTT.

This sequence joins TRBV19 and TRBJ2-5; 11 bases map to TRBD2. With 3 bases clipped from V and 0 bases from J, the junction kept 3 bases outside the gene matches. The CDR3 is 16 residues long. Germline lookup yields CDR1 LNHDA and CDR2 SQIVND (reference sequence). DNA for the CDR3: TGTGCCAGTAGTATGGGACTAGCGGACTACCAAGAGACCCAGTACTTC. Amino acids: CASSMGLADYQETQYF.

J is TRBJ1-1 and V is TRBV6-5, with D possibly TRBD1 on 5 matching bases. This CDR3 region has 14 residues. Germline CDR1 MNHEY, CDR2 SVGAGI. With 6 bases removed from V and 0 bases from J, the gap between germline ends came to 11 bases. CDR3 in amino acids: CASSGGLVNTEAFF. CDR3 sequence (DNA): TGTGCCAGCAGCGGGGGATTGGTGAACACTGAAGCTTTCTTT.

This chain links TRBV19 with TRBJ1-2, with TRBD1 matching 10 bases. V lost 6 bases and J lost 4; bases outside the gene matches: 17. Per the germline V gene, CDR1 is LNHDA and CDR2 is SQIVND (reference sequence). The CDR3 is 18 residues long. The CDR3 sequence is CASSAEPGQGTLGYGYTF. Written as DNA, the CDR3 is TGTGCCAGTAGCGCAGAGCCGGGACAGGGGACTCTAGGCTATGGCTACACCTTC.